Listed below are T cell receptor beta chains from one sample, sequenced in a study of cytomegalovirus exposure and HLA in healthy donors. The data were produced by immunoSEQ multiplex PCR, yet TCRdb's version contains in-frame clones alone and is incomplete. The repertoire includes about 160,000 clones, approximately 78% of them detected once, and 2.4% sits in the top ten. Sequencing input: PBMCs. These receptor sequences come from a male donor in good health and CMV-seronegative. Both conserved end residues are part of each CDR3. Each record gives: clone size, D gene, V gene, J gene, CDR3 DNA, CDR3 protein. A D gene is named only where the DNA matches it firmly. Part of the rows lack a size; the others show once, few, many or a class for expanded clones.

clone_size: .; d_call: .; v_call: TRBV21-1; j_call: TRBJ2-7; cdr3_nt: TGTGCCAGCAGCGAGCTTAAGAAGTTCTGGGAGCAGTACTTC; cdr3_aa: CASSELKKFWEQYF
clone_size: .; d_call: .; v_call: TRBV2; j_call: TRBJ2-7; cdr3_nt: TGTGCCAGCAGGGAAGGGGCAGCTCCCTACGAGCAGTACTTC; cdr3_aa: CASREGAAPYEQYF
clone_size: .; d_call: TRBD1; v_call: TRBV9; j_call: TRBJ1-1; cdr3_nt: TGTGCCAGCAGCGTATCAGGGGGCGCTGAAGCTTTCTTT; cdr3_aa: CASSVSGGAEAFF
clone_size: .; d_call: TRBD1; v_call: TRBV28; j_call: TRBJ1-3; cdr3_nt: TGTGCCAGCCGGTTACAGGGGCCCTCCAAGGGAAACACCATATATTTT; cdr3_aa: CASRLQGPSKGNTIYF
clone_size: .; d_call: TRBD2; v_call: TRBV7-9; j_call: TRBJ2-3; cdr3_nt: TGTGCCAGCAGCTCGGGACTAGCGGCCAACACAGATACGCAGTATTTT; cdr3_aa: CASSSGLAANTDTQYF
clone_size: .; d_call: TRBD1; v_call: TRBV6-7; j_call: TRBJ1-5; cdr3_nt: TGTGCCAGCAGTAAATCACCGGGACAGGCGGATTATAGCAATCAGCCCCAGCATTTT; cdr3_aa: CASSKSPGQADYSNQPQHF
clone_size: .; d_call: TRBD1; v_call: TRBV28; j_call: TRBJ1-2; cdr3_nt: TGTGCCAGCAGTTTACGGACAGGGACCTATGGCTACACCTTC; cdr3_aa: CASSLRTGTYGYTF
clone_size: .; d_call: TRBD2; v_call: TRBV4-1; j_call: TRBJ2-7; cdr3_nt: TGCGCCAGCAGCCAAGTTCCCCTAGCGGGAGTTGTCGAGCAGTACTTC; cdr3_aa: CASSQVPLAGVVEQYF
clone_size: .; d_call: TRBD2; v_call: TRBV9; j_call: TRBJ2-1; cdr3_nt: TGTGCCAGCAGCGCCATAGCGGGAGGGTACAATGAGCAGTTCTTC; cdr3_aa: CASSAIAGGYNEQFF
clone_size: .; d_call: .; v_call: TRBV7-9; j_call: TRBJ2-7; cdr3_nt: TGTGCCAGCAGCCCCCAGGCCTCCCGTGCGGGCGAGCAGTACTTC; cdr3_aa: CASSPQASRAGEQYF
clone_size: .; d_call: TRBD1; v_call: TRBV15; j_call: TRBJ1-2; cdr3_nt: TGTGCCACCAGCAGAGACGGGGGACAGGGGTCTGACTATGGCTACACCTTC; cdr3_aa: CATSRDGGQGSDYGYTF
clone_size: .; d_call: TRBD1; v_call: TRBV6-1; j_call: TRBJ1-4; cdr3_nt: TGTGCCAGCAGGGGCCGGGACAGCTATAATGAAAAACTGTTTTTT; cdr3_aa: CASRGRDSYNEKLFF
clone_size: .; d_call: TRBD1; v_call: TRBV9; j_call: TRBJ1-6; cdr3_nt: TGTGCCAGCAGCGCAGCACAGGGGGTTAATTCACCCCTCCACTTT; cdr3_aa: CASSAAQGVNSPLHF
clone_size: .; d_call: .; v_call: TRBV5-1; j_call: TRBJ1-6; cdr3_nt: TGCGCCAGCAGATGGGGAGACGATTCACCCCTCCACTTT; cdr3_aa: CASRWGDDSPLHF
clone_size: .; d_call: .; v_call: TRBV14; j_call: TRBJ2-1; cdr3_nt: TGTGCCAGCAGCCCGGACCAGGGTAATGAGCAGTTCTTC; cdr3_aa: CASSPDQGNEQFF
clone_size: .; d_call: .; v_call: TRBV4-1; j_call: TRBJ2-2; cdr3_nt: TGCGCCAGCAGCCAAGACTACCCCTTGACCGGGGAGCTGTTTTTT; cdr3_aa: CASSQDYPLTGELFF
clone_size: once; d_call: .; v_call: TRBV7-9; j_call: TRBJ2-2; cdr3_nt: TGTGCCAGCAGCTTAGGCAGGGCTCACACCGGGGAGCTGTTTTTT; cdr3_aa: CASSLGRAHTGELFF
clone_size: .; d_call: .; v_call: TRBV6-5; j_call: TRBJ2-5; cdr3_nt: TGTGCCAGCAGTACCCAGAGAGGGACCCAGTACTTC; cdr3_aa: CASSTQRGTQYF
clone_size: .; d_call: TRBD1; v_call: TRBV27; j_call: TRBJ1-1; cdr3_nt: TGTGCCAGCAGTTTATCCAGGGGGCCGAGCACTGAAGCTTTCTTT; cdr3_aa: CASSLSRGPSTEAFF
clone_size: .; d_call: TRBD2; v_call: TRBV6-5; j_call: TRBJ2-3; cdr3_nt: TGTGCCAGCCGGGGGGGGGCCCCAGATACGCAGTATTTT; cdr3_aa: CASRGGAPDTQYF
clone_size: once; d_call: .; v_call: TRBV19; j_call: TRBJ1-4; cdr3_nt: TGTGCCAGTAGTATACAAAGCGCAACTAATGAAAAACTGTTTTTT; cdr3_aa: CASSIQSATNEKLFF
clone_size: once; d_call: .; v_call: TRBV4-3; j_call: TRBJ2-1; cdr3_nt: TGCGCCAGCAGCCAAGAACAGACTAGCTCCTACAATGAGCAGTTCTTC; cdr3_aa: CASSQEQTSSYNEQFF
clone_size: .; d_call: .; v_call: TRBV13; j_call: TRBJ2-7; cdr3_nt: TGTGCCAGCAGCTTAGGCAGCTCCTACGAGCAGTACTTC; cdr3_aa: CASSLGSSYEQYF
clone_size: .; d_call: TRBD2; v_call: TRBV5-4; j_call: TRBJ2-1; cdr3_nt: TGTGCCAGCAGCTGGACCAACGGGGGGGGTGGCCTCGGTGAGCAGTTCTTC; cdr3_aa: CASSWTNGGGGLGEQFF
clone_size: .; d_call: .; v_call: TRBV7-2; j_call: TRBJ1-1; cdr3_nt: TGTGCCAGCAGCCCCAGCAGGGTGAACACTGAAGCTTTCTTT; cdr3_aa: CASSPSRVNTEAFF
clone_size: .; d_call: TRBD1; v_call: TRBV7-9; j_call: TRBJ1-1; cdr3_nt: TGTGCCAGCAGCCCACCGACAGGGGCGAACACTGAAGCTTTCTTT; cdr3_aa: CASSPPTGANTEAFF
clone_size: .; d_call: TRBD2; v_call: TRBV14; j_call: TRBJ2-2; cdr3_nt: TGTGCCAGCAGGCCCGGGACTAGGGCCGGGGAGCTGTTTTTT; cdr3_aa: CASRPGTRAGELFF
clone_size: .; d_call: .; v_call: TRBV7-9; j_call: TRBJ1-1; cdr3_nt: TGTGCCAGCAGCACCGGCGGGTTGGGGGCCGAAGCTTTCTTT; cdr3_aa: CASSTGGLGAEAFF
clone_size: .; d_call: TRBD1; v_call: TRBV7-9; j_call: TRBJ1-2; cdr3_nt: TGTGCCAGCAGCCCTACCCCTTCAGGGGGCGGGGATGGCTACACCTTC; cdr3_aa: CASSPTPSGGGDGYTF